This TCR beta chain was captured in a study of Graves' ophthalmopathy and Graves' hyperthyroidism (dated by TCRdb to between 2017 and 2018). For the wider study: Peripheral blood samples were taken at the time of initial diagnosis, before any treatment was given. The 80 to 100 discovery patients were randomly divided into training and test sets at a 7:3 ratio. In total, 135 blood samples were TCR-sequenced: roughly 45 ophthalmopathy, around 75 hyperthyroidism and 17 hyperthyroidism-to-ophthalmopathy patients. Following sample collection, hyperthyroidism patients were given methimazole at a starting dose of 30 mg daily, and ophthalmopathy patients were given high-dose intravenous methylprednisolone. To explore V-J signatures distinguishing ophthalmopathy from hyperthyroidism, a discovery set of more than 95 patients (roughly 45 ophthalmopathy, 57 stable hyperthyroidism) was enrolled. An independent validation cohort was composed of some 19 hyperthyroidism patients and around 16 patients who later progressed from hyperthyroidism to ophthalmopathy. To tell Graves' ophthalmopathy apart from Graves' hyperthyroidism, and to predict which patients would progress to ophthalmopathy, the study relied on TCR beta repertoire signatures. T-cell repertoires of thyroid tissue and blood were compared in several hyperthyroidism patients.

Results and caveats for the whole study, not just this receptor: In cross-validation, the 13-signature model distinguished ophthalmopathy from stable hyperthyroidism with approximately 90% sensitivity and 81.08% specificity, while in the test set the corresponding values were about 80% and 75%. Sample size was not predetermined statistically, and investigators were not blinded to group allocation. Most expanded thyroid clonotypes with frequency above 0.001 were also detected in blood, suggesting blood repertoires may reflect the thyroid immune response. In validation, the model predicted ophthalmopathy progression with 70.59% sensitivity and 72% to 80% specificity; some twelve predicted patients were CT-confirmed with GO in a median of approximately 6.5 months.

This clonotype has a count of ten or more. The antigen it binds to is not known. The sample holds no much larger clone one base away, and base qualities are not on file. Ophthalmopathy patients had moderately to severely active disease, Clinical Activity Score of at least 3, NOSPECS grade of at least 4, and disease duration under 3 months. Patients were excluded if they had other autoimmune diseases, uncontrolled infections, pregnancy or lactation. Diagnosis was based on clinical symptoms, serum thyroxine, TRAb, thyroid ultrasound and orbital computed tomography. PBMCs were isolated from 8 to 10 ml of fresh peripheral blood by Ficoll-Paque density gradient centrifugation. Total RNA was extracted using Trizol reagent, and RNA quality was checked on an Agilent 2100 Bioanalyzer. For repertoire sequencing, TCR beta CDR3 regions were amplified from RNA transcripts. HTBI primers and the Qiagen OneStep RT-PCR kit were used in a first-round RT-PCR, which was followed by a second-round multiplex PCR, size selection and purification. The libraries underwent paired-end sequencing with 100 bp reads on an Illumina HiSeq2000. As for the authors' bioinformatics: SOAPnuke was used to process the reads, removing any read that contained adapters or uncalled bases, had a mean Phred below 15, or lacked an exact match to the constant primer or identifier. High-quality paired reads were merged with COPE v1.2.5. Clonotypes were defined as unique nucleotide sequences and were aligned to IMGT TRB V, D and J references using MiTCR v1.1. The analysis was limited to V-J combinations with a frequency above 0.0001, which together covered 99.2% of repertoires. A TCR clonal expansion and chaos score per V-J combination was defined as the ratio of F50 clonal expansion to chaos observed in the TCRdist matrix. Welch's t-statistics and random forest were used to reduce features to about 14 V-J combinations, which were fed into a naive Bayes classifier. The Morisita-Horn index was used to measure how similar the thyroid and blood repertoires were. TCRdb reprocessing: public reads trimmed at Q25 with fastp, clones called with MiXCR, in-frame beta chains kept. When rows share a CDR3 protein, they turn into one entry using the most common DNA and genes. TCRdb's processing, not the authors', yielded these V and J calls. The table for this sample lists roughly 480,000 distinct CDR3 sequences; under 15% of them were counted only once. Of the sample, around 9.8% falls within the top ten clones.

Including cysteine and phenylalanine, the CDR3 has 15 amino acids. This entry keeps only the CDR3 DNA: 45 bases, framed from base 1. The germline V and J ends show losses of 5 bases and 5 bases respectively, and no gene match explains 8 bases of the junction. The sequencing sample was made of blood. The rearranged segments are TRBV12-3 or TRBV12-4 and TRBJ2-5; TRBD1 matches 10 bases in the middle. The clonotype originates from a woman in her twenties or thirties with Graves' ophthalmopathy. Donor details come from another sample of the same person, matched by shared clones. The CDR3 is CASSTRDRGGETQYF. Here is the DNA: TGTGCCAGCAGTACCCGGGACAGGGGTGGGGAGACCCAGTACTTC.